These 28 T cell receptor beta chains were sequenced from one sample in a study of T cell responses to AZD1222 COVID-19 vaccine. TCRdb's copy holds only in-frame clones and misses some; the assay was immunoSEQ multiplex PCR. This table has tens of thousands of clones, more than 70% appearing once. The sequenced sample was peripheral blood, obtained on day 0 of AZD1222 vaccination. These receptors all come from an adult in good health.

The chain combines TRBV7-2 with TRBJ1-2, with D possibly TRBD1 on 5 matching bases. The CDR3 consists of 12 residues. V was clipped by 2 bases and J by 8 bases, with 9 bases between them. The V gene's germline CDR1 is SGHTA and CDR2 FQGNSA. CDR3 in DNA: TGTGCCAGCAGCTTAACGAGGGACGGCTACACCTTC. Encoded protein: CASSLTRDGYTF.

The CDR3 loop reads CASSIRQGGGNEQFF. In DNA form, the CDR3 reads TGTGCCAGTAGTATTAGACAGGGAGGGGGTAATGAGCAGTTCTTC. The chain uses TRBV19 and TRBJ2-1; tentatively, D is TRBD1 or TRBD2 (7 bases each). The V end lost 3 bases, the J end lost 7 bases, and 16 bases lay between the germline ends. The CDR3 totals 15 residues. Germline assignment: CDR1 LNHDA and CDR2 SQIVND (reference sequence). Full variable domain (rest looked up from reference TRBV19 and TRBJ2-1): DGGITQSPKYLFRKEGQNVTLSCEQNLNHDAMYWYRQDPGQGLRLIYYSQIVNDFQKGDIAEGYSVSREKKESFPLTVTSAQKNPTAFYLCASSIRQGGGNEQFFGPGTRLTVL.

This chain uses TRBV12-3 or TRBV12-4 with TRBJ1-5; perhaps TRBD1 as D (5 bases). V shed 2 bases and J shed 7 bases, with 9 bases lying between them. CDR3 length equals 13 residues. The CDR3: CASSLSGDQPQHF. The CDR3 DNA sequence: TGTGCCAGCAGTTTATCGGGGGACCAGCCCCAGCATTTT.

The chain recombines TRBV7-9 with TRBJ1-6; no firm D call. Trimming took 4 bases from V and 5 from J, leaving 9 bases between them. CDR1 and CDR2 (germline): SEHNR, FQNEAQ (reference sequence). CDR3 size: 14 residues. The CDR3 coding sequence is TGTGCCAGCAGCTCCGACAATAATAATTCACCCCTCCACTTT. Translated: CASSSDNNNSPLHF.

The J gene is TRBJ1-2, the V gene TRBV11-1; maybe TRBD1 (6 bases). This CDR3 has 14 amino acids. Trimming took 5 bases from V and 4 from J, leaving 14 bases between them. Looked up from germline, CDR1 is SGHAT and CDR2 is FQDESV (reference sequence). The DNA for the CDR3 is TGTGCCAGCAGCCCGTCGGGGGGCCCCTATGGCTACACCTTC. Protein product: CASSPSGGPYGYTF.

This clone has a handful of counts. The chain combines TRBV5-6 with TRBJ1-5; D is unresolved. CDR3 size: 12 residues. CDR1 SGHDT and CDR2 YYEEEE come from the germline V gene. The V gene lost 1 base and the J gene lost 4 bases, with 3 bases spanning the gap. CDR3 sequence: CASSLLNQPQHF. For the CDR3, the DNA is TGTGCCAGCAGCTTGCTGAATCAGCCCCAGCATTTT.

This clone was seen once. The V and J genes are TRBV7-2 and TRBJ2-4; TRBD1 is a possible D gene (5 bases). CDR1 SGHTA and CDR2 FQGNSA come from the germline V gene. The CDR3 has 12 residues. V gave up 5 bases and J gave up 9 bases, with 11 bases separating them. CDR3 protein: CASSADQGIQYF. In DNA form, the CDR3 reads TGTGCCAGCAGCGCGGACCAGGGCATTCAGTACTTC. Full variable domain (outside the CDR3, taken from reference TRBV7-2 and TRBJ2-4): GAGVSQSPSNKVTEKGKDVELRCDPISGHTALYWYRQSLGQGLEFLIYFQGNSAPDKSGLPSDRFSAERTGGSVSTLTIQRTQQEDSAVYLCASSADQGIQYFGAGTRLSVL.

The chain employs TRBV11-2 and TRBJ1-1; no reliable D call. This CDR3 has 14 amino acids. V lost 3 bases to trimming and J lost 2 bases, with 10 bases between them. Germline lookup yields CDR1 SGHAT and CDR2 FQNNGV. The CDR3 nucleotides are TGTGCCAGCAGCTTCGCATGGAGAAACACTGAAGCTTTCTTT. It encodes CASSFAWRNTEAFF.

This chain joins TRBV7-2 and TRBJ2-7; TRBD1 is a possible D gene (5 bases). The ends were cut back, 4 bases at V and 7 bases at J, with 14 bases in the middle. The germline V gene has CDR1 SGHTA and CDR2 FQGNSA. The length of the CDR3 is 13 residues. CDR3 DNA sequence: TGTGCCAGCAGCTCAGGGTCCCTCAGGGAGCAGTACTTC. Translating it yields CASSSGSLREQYF.

The chain joins TRBV7-3 to TRBJ1-1, with D possibly matching TRBD1 (5 bases). The CDR3 spans 14 residues. Germline V lookup: CDR1 SGHTA, CDR2 FQGTGA. V was shortened by 3 bases and J by 4 bases, with 12 bases between the two germline ends. CDR3 amino acids: CASSFGGEATEAFF. DNA of the CDR3: TGTGCCAGCAGCTTTGGGGGAGAGGCCACTGAAGCTTTCTTT.

A few counts support this clone. The chain uses TRBV5-6 and TRBJ1-2; D is unresolved. V was trimmed by 4 bases and J by 0 bases, leaving 16 bases between them. CDR1 is SGHDT, CDR2 YYEEEE, per germline. This CDR3 is built from 16 residues. This CDR3 is CASSTGLRNTNYGYTF. The DNA for the CDR3 is TGTGCCAGCAGCACGGGCTTACGAAATACTAACTATGGCTACACCTTC.

The chain links TRBV12-3 or TRBV12-4 to TRBJ2-7; the D is unclear. The CDR3 is made up of 13 amino acids. The V and J ends lost 6 bases and 0 bases respectively, with 9 bases between them. CDR3 in DNA: TGTGCCAGCAGGCCGGTGAACTCCTACGAGCAGTACTTC. Its translation is CASRPVNSYEQYF.

This sequence joins TRBV19 and TRBJ2-1, with a weak D call TRBD1 (5 bases). Trimming took 4 bases from V and 5 from J, leaving 9 bases between them. CDR3 size: 13 residues. Germline CDR1 reads LNHDA; CDR2 reads SQIVND (reference sequence). The CDR3 loop is CASSRTTNNEQFF. CDR3 bases: TGTGCCAGTAGTAGGACAACAAACAATGAGCAGTTCTTC.

The chain is built from TRBV7-9 and TRBJ1-1; D is possibly TRBD1 (5 bases). This CDR3 contains 15 residues. Looked up from germline, CDR1 is SEHNR and CDR2 is FQNEAQ (reference sequence). Trimming cost V 0 bases and J 1 base, with 9 bases left between them. Here the CDR3 DNA reads TGTGCCAGCAGCTTAGCTTCCGGGGGGAACACTGAAGCTTTCTTT. Translated, it gives CASSLASGGNTEAFF. Filled out from reference TRBV7-9 and TRBJ1-1, the complete variable domain reads DTGVSQNPRHKITKRGQNVTFRCDPISEHNRLYWYRQTLGQGPEFLTYFQNEAQLEKSRLLSDRFSAERPKGSFSTLEIQRTEQGDSAMYLCASSLASGGNTEAFFGQGTRLTVV.

The chain joins TRBV11-1 to TRBJ2-7, with D unclear. Germline assignment: CDR1 SGHAT and CDR2 FQDESV (reference sequence). The CDR3 covers 14 residues. V shed 3 bases and J shed 4 bases, with 13 bases lying between them. This chain's CDR3 is CASSFLAVGYEQYF. The DNA for the CDR3 is TGTGCCAGCAGCTTCCTCGCGGTCGGATACGAGCAGTACTTC.

The chain combines TRBV7-3 with TRBJ2-1; possibly TRBD1 or TRBD2 for D (6 bases each). CDR3 length: 15 amino acids. Trimming left V 1 base short and J 7 bases short, with 14 bases between. In germline, CDR1 is SGHTA, CDR2 FQGTGA. The CDR3 loop reads CASSLIGGGLNEQFF. DNA for the CDR3: TGTGCCAGCAGCTTAATAGGTGGGGGGCTGAATGAGCAGTTCTTC.

V usage is TRBV28 and J usage is TRBJ2-7; D ambiguous. V was pared by 2 bases and J by 5 bases, with 7 bases between. Germline assignment: CDR1 MDHEN and CDR2 SYDVKM. The length of the CDR3 is 12 residues. The CDR3 nucleotides read TGTGCCAGCAGTTTAGATGGCGACGAGCAGTACTTC. Translating it yields CASSLDGDEQYF.

The chain has TRBV24-1 and TRBJ1-2; possibly TRBD1 for D (5 bases). Germline V CDR1 and CDR2: KGHDR, SFDVKD. Trimming pared 9 bases from V and 8 bases from J, leaving 15 bases between. The CDR3 length is 12 residues. DNA of the CDR3: TGTGCCACCTCTACTGGCGGGGGAGGCTACACCTTC. Its protein is CATSTGGGGYTF.

The chain has TRBV2 and TRBJ2-7, with TRBD2 as a possible D gene (6 bases). The CDR3 spans 14 residues. V gave up 7 bases and J gave up 13 bases, with 26 bases separating them. Germline V lookup: CDR1 SNHLY, CDR2 FYNNEI. The CDR3 nucleotides are TGTGCCAGCACCCAAGGGGAGGTTCGGGTCGGGCTCTACTTC. Protein sequence: CASTQGEVRVGLYF.

The gene calls are TRBV6-5 and TRBJ2-2; D is undetermined. Looked up from germline, CDR1 is MNHEY and CDR2 is SVGAGI. The CDR3 contains 11 residues. Trimming removed 4 bases from V and 8 bases from J, with 5 bases in between. The CDR3 loop is CASSSSGELFF. CDR3 nucleotide sequence: TGTGCCAGCAGTTCCTCAGGGGAGCTGTTTTTT.

The chain is built from TRBV24-1 and TRBJ1-1; TRBD1 agrees at 9 bases. CDR3 length: 14 residues. The germline V gene encodes CDR1 KGHDR and CDR2 SFDVKD. Losses at the gene ends were 7 bases for V and 1 base for J; bases not matched to a gene: 3. CDR3 region: CATRRGQGNTEAFF. Here the CDR3 DNA reads TGTGCCACCAGGAGGGGACAGGGGAACACTGAAGCTTTCTTT.

This rearrangement joins TRBV6-5 to TRBJ1-2; D not certain. CDR1 MNHEY and CDR2 SVGAGI come from the germline V gene. V gave up 7 bases and J gave up 2 bases, with 14 bases separating them. The CDR3 loop spans 14 amino acids. Here the CDR3 reads CASTHGWKNYGYTF. CDR3 DNA sequence: TGTGCCAGCACCCACGGGTGGAAAAACTATGGCTACACCTTC.

This clone was found once. V gene TRBV7-9 combines with J gene TRBJ1-1, with a possible D match to TRBD1 (5 bases). Trimming left V 3 bases short and J 5 bases short, with 16 bases between. Germline V gene lookup returns CDR1 SEHNR and CDR2 FQNEAQ (reference sequence). The CDR3 has 15 amino acids. The CDR3 region has the DNA TGTGCCAGCAGCTTCGGTTTGGGGGGTTGGACTGAAGCTTTCTTT. It specifies CASSFGLGGWTEAFF.

In its sample, this clone was seen once. The rearrangement links TRBV7-2 to TRBJ2-5, with 8 bases that match TRBD2. V lost 5 bases to trimming and J lost 0 bases; unmatched junction nucleotides: 5. The CDR3 is made up of 15 amino acids. Per the germline V gene, CDR1 is SGHTA and CDR2 is FQGNSA. The CDR3 is CASSRSGTYQETQYF. The CDR3 DNA reads TGTGCCAGCAGCCGTAGCGGGACGTACCAAGAGACCCAGTACTTC. Combining the CDR3 with reference TRBV7-2 and TRBJ2-5 gives the whole variable domain GAGVSQSPSNKVTEKGKDVELRCDPISGHTALYWYRQSLGQGLEFLIYFQGNSAPDKSGLPSDRFSAERTGGSVSTLTIQRTQQEDSAVYLCASSRSGTYQETQYFGPGTRLLVL.

V is TRBV7-2 and J is TRBJ2-7, with TRBD1 matching 9 bases. Germline V gene sequence: CDR1 SGHTA, CDR2 FQGNSA. V shed 1 base and J 3 bases; nucleotides not matched to a gene: 4. This CDR3 has 15 residues. CDR3 nucleotides: TGTGCCAGCAGCTTAGGCGGGACAGGGAACTACGAGCAGTACTTC. This translates into CASSLGGTGNYEQYF.

V usage is TRBV10-2 and J usage is TRBJ2-1, with TRBD1 as a possible D gene (6 bases). CDR3 length: 14 residues. With 7 bases removed from V and 9 bases from J, the gap between germline ends came to 19 bases. Per germline, CDR1 WSHSY and CDR2 SAAADI. CDR3 bases: TGCGCCAGCACTACAGGGTGGGTCTACGGTGAGCAGTTCTTC. This codes for CASTTGWVYGEQFF.

The chain recombines TRBV9 with TRBJ1-2, with D perhaps TRBD1 (5 bases). Trimming removed 0 bases at V and 4 bases at J, with 13 bases between. CDR1 is SGDLS, CDR2 YYNGEE, per germline. CDR3 length equals 15 residues. The CDR3 coding sequence is TGTGCCAGCAGCGTAGAACGACAGCTGGGCTATGGCTACACCTTC. Its protein is CASSVERQLGYGYTF.

This rearrangement joins TRBV10-3 to TRBJ2-3; D might be TRBD1 (6 bases). This CDR3 is built from 13 residues. Germline V gives CDR1 ENHRY, CDR2 SYGVKD. Trimming cost V 4 bases and J 4 bases, with 9 bases left between them. CDR3 sequence: CAISVSGADTQYF. The DNA for the CDR3 is TGTGCCATCAGTGTCTCAGGGGCAGATACGCAGTATTTT.